The 20 T cell receptor beta chains given below trace back to one sample, sequenced in a study of cytomegalovirus exposure and HLA in healthy donors. Primers for the PCR totalled 60 Vbeta and 13 Jbeta. TCRdb keeps only in-frame clones here, not all; method: immunoSEQ multiplex PCR. The table has 40,000 to 45,000 clones, roughly 51% seen once. The sample taken for sequencing was PBMCs. The receptors come from a man aged 55 to 70 in good health and CMV-seronegative.

The gene calls are TRBV7-9 and TRBJ2-1; maybe TRBD2 (5 bases). The CDR3 runs to 13 residues. CDR1 SEHNR and CDR2 FQNEAQ come from the germline V gene (reference sequence). Deletions cut 1 base from V and 9 bases from J, with 10 bases between. The chain's CDR3 is CASSLVGVGEQFF. The DNA for the CDR3 is TGTGCCAGCAGCTTAGTCGGGGTTGGTGAGCAGTTCTTC.

CDR3 amino acids: CASSIDRAQPQHF. The CDR3 region has the DNA TGTGCCAGCAGCATCGACAGGGCTCAGCCCCAGCATTTT. The rearrangement joins TRBV7-6 to TRBJ1-5, with 7 bases that match TRBD1. The germline V gene has CDR1 SGHVS and CDR2 FNYEAQ. The CDR3 length is 13 residues. V dropped 5 bases and J dropped 6; count of bases not matched to a gene: 4.

The rearrangement links TRBV6-4 to TRBJ2-3; 7 bases map to TRBD1. Germline CDR1 is MRHNA and CDR2 is SNTAGT. This CDR3 comprises 14 residues. The trim removed 3 bases at V and 4 bases at J, leaving 4 bases unmatched. The CDR3 spells CASSERTGADTQYF. The CDR3 coding sequence is TGTGCCAGCAGTGAACGTACAGGGGCAGATACGCAGTATTTT.

V usage is TRBV30 and J usage is TRBJ1-5; D not resolved. CDR1 and CDR2 from the germline V gene are GTSNPN and SVGIG (reference sequence). The length of the CDR3 is 13 residues. V lost 2 bases to trimming and J lost 3 bases, with 8 bases between them. The CDR3 spells CAWSPGYNQPQHF. CDR3 coding DNA: TGTGCCTGGAGTCCGGGATACAATCAGCCCCAGCATTTT.

The DNA for the CDR3 is TGTGCCAGCAGCACCCGTAGCGGGGGGGTCTACAATGAGCAGTTCTTC. The encoded protein is CASSTRSGGVYNEQFF. J is TRBJ2-1 and V is TRBV11-3; 11 nucleotides match TRBD2. CDR1 and CDR2 from the germline V gene are SGHNT and YENEEA. V was clipped by 5 bases and J by 3 bases; unmatched bases: 6. The CDR3 runs to 16 residues. Complete variable domain (other parts from reference TRBV11-3 and TRBJ2-1): EAGVVQSPRYKIIEKKQPVAFWCNPISGHNTLYWYLQNLGQGPELLIRYENEEAVDDSQLPKDRFSAERLKGVDSTLKIQPAELGDSAVYLCASSTRSGGVYNEQFFGPGTRLTVL.

This clone has only a few counts. The chain combines TRBV21-1 with TRBJ2-1; TRBD2 is the table's D call, not checked against the DNA. TRBV21-1 is described as a pseudogene. The CDR3 loop spans 15 amino acids. CDR3 region: CASTLNASSYNEQFF. The CDR3 DNA reads as TGTGCCAGCACCTTGAACGCTAGCTCCTACAATGAGCAGTTCTTC.

The chain uses TRBV29-1 and TRBJ2-7, with D possibly being TRBD1 (6 bases). Per the germline V gene, CDR1 is SQVTM and CDR2 is ANQGSEA. Trimming removed 6 bases at V and 0 bases at J, with 9 bases between. CDR3 length: 12 residues. For the CDR3, the DNA is TGCAGCGTAGTGGGACACTCCTACGAGCAGTACTTC. Translating it yields CSVVGHSYEQYF.

The chain recombines TRBV25-1 with TRBJ2-2; TRBD1 aligns across 7 bases. The junction had 6 bases not matched to a gene; V was cut back by 8 bases and J by 0 bases. Germline CDR1 and CDR2: MGHDK and SYGVNS. This CDR3 is built from 15 residues. Here the CDR3 DNA reads TGTGCCAGCGTAAACGACAGGGCGAACACCGGGGAGCTGTTTTTT. Protein: CASVNDRANTGELFF.

V and J are TRBV9 and TRBJ2-2; D is ambiguous. CDR3 size: 14 residues. Trimming stripped 0 bases from V and 5 bases from J, with 8 bases between. CDR1 is SGDLS and CDR2 is YYNGEE in the germline V gene. The CDR3 is CASSVELGTGELFF. In DNA form, the CDR3 reads TGTGCCAGCAGCGTAGAACTCGGGACCGGGGAGCTGTTTTTT.

This chain uses TRBV28 with TRBJ1-5, with TRBD1 matching over 7 bases. CDR3 length: 13 amino acids. V was clipped by 7 bases and J by 4 bases; unmatched bases: 4. Germline CDR1 MDHEN, CDR2 SYDVKM. The CDR3 DNA sequence: TGTGCCAGCATACAGGGGCCTAATCAGCCCCAGCATTTT. As protein: CASIQGPNQPQHF.

The chain employs TRBV9 and TRBJ2-5; TRBD2 matches 7 bases. Germline CDR1 SGDLS, CDR2 YYNGEE. With 2 bases clipped from V and 1 base from J, the junction kept 5 bases outside the gene matches. This CDR3 has 15 amino acids. The CDR3 sequence is CASSVRGTRQETQYF. The DNA for the CDR3 is TGTGCCAGCAGCGTGCGGGGGACTCGCCAAGAGACCCAGTACTTC.

This clone appeared many times. V usage is TRBV2 and J usage is TRBJ2-1; 7 positions agree with TRBD2. The CDR3 totals 13 residues. V lost 8 bases and J lost 6; bases outside the gene matches: 7. Looked up from germline, CDR1 is SNHLY and CDR2 is FYNNEI. The CDR3 sequence: CASPRAGANEQFF. In DNA form, the CDR3 reads TGTGCCAGCCCCCGTGCGGGAGCCAATGAGCAGTTCTTC. The variable domain in full, with the rest retrieved from reference TRBV2 and TRBJ2-1, is EPEVTQTPSHQVTQMGQEVILRCVPISNHLYFYWYRQILGQKVEFLVSFYNNEISEKSEIFDDQFSVERPDGSNFTLKIRSTKLEDSAMYFCASPRAGANEQFFGPGTRLTVL.

The V call is TRBV30, the J call TRBJ1-2; 7 bases line up with TRBD1. This CDR3 has 12 residues. V shed 7 bases, J shed 2 bases, and the junction held 4 bases outside the gene matches. Germline V gives CDR1 GTSNPN, CDR2 SVGIG (reference sequence). The CDR3 sequence: CASATGNYGYTF. The CDR3 DNA reads TGTGCCTCCGCGACAGGGAACTATGGCTACACCTTC.

CDR3 sequence reads: CASSPRASGNEQFF. CDR3 DNA: TGTGCCAGCAGCCCCCGGGCAAGCGGCAATGAGCAGTTCTTC. The chain joins TRBV5-6 to TRBJ2-1; perhaps TRBD2 as D (5 bases). Germline-derived CDR1 and CDR2 are SGHDT and YYEEEE. V shed 4 bases and J shed 6 bases, with 14 bases lying between them. The CDR3 contains 14 residues.

This clone is a singleton in its sample. The rearrangement uses TRBV2 and TRBJ2-5; 11 bases are shared with TRBD1. CDR3 length equals 16 residues. Trimming cost V 4 bases and J 3 bases; bases outside gene matches: 7. Per the germline V gene, CDR1 is SNHLY and CDR2 is FYNNEI. The CDR3 sequence: CASSARTGGGKETQYF. The CDR3 coding sequence is TGTGCCAGCAGTGCGAGGACAGGGGGCGGCAAAGAGACCCAGTACTTC.

This chain joins TRBV4-2 and TRBJ2-1, with D possibly matching TRBD2 (5 bases). The V and J ends lost 0 bases and 3 bases respectively, with 12 bases between them. CDR1 is LGHNA, CDR2 YNFKEQ, per germline. The CDR3 spans 16 residues. The CDR3: CASSQEPSSNYNEQFF. CDR3 in DNA: TGTGCCAGCAGCCAAGAACCTAGCTCTAACTACAATGAGCAGTTCTTC.

By its share, this clone is medium-sized. CDR3 region: CASSDLSGNTEAFF. The CDR3, as DNA: TGTGCCAGCAGTGACCTATCGGGGAACACTGAAGCTTTCTTT. The V and J genes are TRBV6-1 and TRBJ1-1; D gene ambiguous. Germline V CDR1 and CDR2: MNHNS, SASEGT. V lost 3 bases, J lost 1 base, and 9 bases lay in between. The CDR3 sequence is 14 residues long.

The rearrangement joins TRBV10-2 to TRBJ1-5; 7 nucleotides agree with TRBD1. The V gene's germline CDR1 is WSHSY and CDR2 SAAADI. There are 14 residues in the CDR3. The junction had 3 bases not matched to a gene; V was cut back by 5 bases and J by 2 bases. CDR3 nucleotides: TGCGCCAGCAGTTACGACAGGGGCAATCAGCCCCAGCATTTT. It is translated as CASSYDRGNQPQHF.

The chain joins TRBV4-3 to TRBJ2-3; perhaps TRBD2 as D (6 bases). CDR3 length: 16 amino acids. Trimming pared 3 bases from V and 5 bases from J, leaving 18 bases between. The germline CDR1 and CDR2 sequences are LGHNA and YSLEER. This chain's CDR3 is CASSHGLAIVGDTQYF. The CDR3 nucleotides read TGCGCCAGCAGCCACGGGCTAGCGATCGTGGGAGATACGCAGTATTTT.

Written as DNA, the CDR3 is TGCGCCAGCAGCTTGGCCGGGACAGGGGGCGAAGAGCAGTACTTC. As protein: CASSLAGTGGEEQYF. The rearrangement joins TRBV5-1 to TRBJ2-7; 12 positions match TRBD1. The length of the CDR3 is 15 residues. After removal of 0 bases from V and 7 bases from J, the junction contained 5 bases not matched to a gene. Germline V lookup: CDR1 SGHRS, CDR2 YFSETQ.